This TCR beta chain is drawn from a study of blood T cell repertoires in COVID-19. About the research overall: Samples representing acute and convalescent COVID-19 were sourced from the United States, Italy and Spain. The cDNA or gDNA used as material had been derived from T cells, B-cell-depleted T cells, or PBMCs.

Authors' processing steps: The assay estimated nucleated cells by amplifying reference gene primers. Profiling relied on immunoSEQ multiplex PCR, and the TCRdb table lists in-frame clones only, not all of them. V and J calls and clone size are given by that table; D and trimming were obtained from the DNA. The sample lists a few hundred thousand clones; under 90% were seen once. Trimming took off 0 bases at V and 2 bases at J, with 8 bases between the two ends. Germline CDR1 MNHEY, CDR2 SVGEGT. The CDR3 extends over 16 amino acids. The clonotype was recovered from a woman in her thirties or forties who had recovered from COVID-19. The chain joins TRBV6-2 or TRBV6-3 to TRBJ2-6; D might be TRBD2 (6 bases). The source material was peripheral blood. The CDR3 nucleotides read TGTGCCAGCAGTTACTCGGAGGGGACTGGGGCCAACGTCCTGACTTTC. This translates into CASSYSEGTGANVLTF.